This is a list of T cell receptor beta chains from one sample in a study of cytomegalovirus exposure and HLA in healthy donors. The data were produced by immunoSEQ multiplex PCR, yet TCRdb's version contains in-frame clones alone and is incomplete. Of 150,000 to 200,000 clones listed, roughly 85% were seen once; the top ten hold 9.5% to 10%. The sequenced material came from PBMCs. Receptors were obtained from a man younger than 30 in good health and CMV-seropositive. Each CDR3 is given with its conserved first and last residue. A D gene is named only where the DNA matches it firmly. Not all rows give a size; the values are once, few, many and, for expanded clones, a class.

DNA,CDR3,size,D,J,V
TGTGCCAGCAGTTTTGCTGATGGGCAGGGGCTCGTGAACACTGAAGCTTTCTTT,CASSFADGQGLVNTEAFF,NA,NA,TRBJ1-1,TRBV28
TGCAGCGCGGACAGGGGCCTAGGGTATGGCTACACCTTC,CSADRGLGYGYTF,once,TRBD1,TRBJ1-2,TRBV29-1
TGTGCCAGCAGTTTGATCAGTCCAAACACTGAAGCTTTCTTT,CASSLISPNTEAFF,NA,NA,TRBJ1-1,TRBV28
TGTGCCAGCAGTTTCATCTCAGGACTAGCCGGGGAGCTGTTTTTT,CASSFISGLAGELFF,NA,TRBD2,TRBJ2-2,TRBV28
TGCGCCAGCAGCCCCGGGAGACCAGCTGAAGCTTTCTTT,CASSPGRPAEAFF,NA,NA,TRBJ1-1,TRBV5-1
TGTGCCAGCAGCTCATATCCGGGACTAGAGGCCAATGAGCAGTTCTTC,CASSSYPGLEANEQFF,NA,TRBD2,TRBJ2-1,TRBV7-9
TGCGCCAGCAGCTCAGGACAGGTCCTTCACTACGAGCAGTACTTC,CASSSGQVLHYEQYF,NA,TRBD1,TRBJ2-7,TRBV5-1
TGTGCTAGTGGTTTGGCAGGGCACGGAAACACCATATATTTT,CASGLAGHGNTIYF,NA,NA,TRBJ1-3,TRBV12-5
TGTGCCAGCTCACTTACAGGGGCCTCGGGGCCCCAGTACTTC,CASSLTGASGPQYF,NA,TRBD1,TRBJ2-5,TRBV18
TGTGCCAGCAGCCAAGACCGCGGCCTTTACGAGCAGTACTTC,CASSQDRGLYEQYF,NA,NA,TRBJ2-7,TRBV4-2
TGTGCCAGCAGCTTCCCCGGCAGCTCAAGGGGAAAGCAGTTCTTC,CASSFPGSSRGKQFF,once,NA,TRBJ2-1,TRBV7-9
TGTGCCAGCAGCATGCGACGGAGTCATTACTACGAGCAGTACTTC,CASSMRRSHYYEQYF,NA,NA,TRBJ2-7,TRBV5-6
TGTGCCTGGACCAGGGGGCTATACGAGCAGTACTTC,CAWTRGLYEQYF,NA,TRBD1,TRBJ2-7,TRBV30
TGTGCCAGCAGTTTATTGGCGAACACTGAAGCTTTCTTT,CASSLLANTEAFF,NA,NA,TRBJ1-1,TRBV27
TGCGCCAGCGCCGGGGGAAGACAGGGGGCCGTGGGGACTGAAGCTTTCTTT,CASAGGRQGAVGTEAFF,NA,TRBD1,TRBJ1-1,TRBV4-1
TGTGCCAGCAGTTCCGCCGGGACAGGGATTACGAGTGGCTACACCTTC,CASSSAGTGITSGYTF,few,TRBD1,TRBJ1-2,TRBV2
TGTGCCAGCATCCTACAGGGCCAGGGGCCCCAGCATTTT,CASILQGQGPQHF,NA,NA,TRBJ1-5,TRBV28
TGTGCCAGCAGTTTTCCCGGGCAGCCCCAGCATTTT,CASSFPGQPQHF,NA,NA,TRBJ1-5,TRBV28
TGTGCCAGTAGCCCACGAGGACAGGGGAACACTGAAGCTTTCTTT,CASSPRGQGNTEAFF,NA,TRBD1,TRBJ1-1,TRBV19
TGTGCCAGCAGCTTGGGGACAGCTGTGGACATTCAGTACTTC,CASSLGTAVDIQYF,NA,NA,TRBJ2-4,TRBV5-6
TGTGCCATCAGGACGGCGACAGGGGCGAACACTGAAGCTTTCTTT,CAIRTATGANTEAFF,NA,TRBD1,TRBJ1-1,TRBV10-3
TGTGCCACGGGAGGGGGGAGCTCCTACGAGCAGTACTTC,CATGGGSSYEQYF,NA,TRBD2,TRBJ2-7,TRBV10-3
TGTGCCATCAGAACAGGGGTGGGTGAGCAGTTCTTC,CAIRTGVGEQFF,NA,TRBD1,TRBJ2-1,TRBV10-3
TGTGCCAGCAGCTCCCGATCGGGGTTACTAGCGAAGGGCTACACCTTC,CASSSRSGLLAKGYTF,NA,NA,TRBJ1-2,TRBV9
TGTGCCAGCAATCAGGTCGGAGGGTCGACCTATGGCTACACCTTC,CASNQVGGSTYGYTF,few,NA,TRBJ1-2,TRBV6-1
TGTGCCACCTCGACTAGCTCCTACAATGAGCAGTTCTTC,CATSTSSYNEQFF,NA,NA,TRBJ2-1,TRBV10-3
TGTGCCAGCAGCCGGACTGTTCGTTGGGACGAGCAGTACTTC,CASSRTVRWDEQYF,NA,NA,TRBJ2-7,TRBV11-2
TGTGCCAGCAGTTCGACAGGGGTGAGGGTGGGGACGCAGTATTTT,CASSSTGVRVGTQYF,NA,TRBD1,TRBJ2-3,TRBV27
TGTGCCAGCAGTGAAGCCTTGGACAAAAACTATGGCTACACCTTC,CASSEALDKNYGYTF,NA,NA,TRBJ1-2,TRBV6-1
TGTGCCAGCAGCCATGGGACAGGGGGGACCTACGAGCAGTACTTC,CASSHGTGGTYEQYF,NA,TRBD1,TRBJ2-7,TRBV4-2
TGTGCCTGGAGTTTGACAGGGGTTTCCGGGGAGCTGTTTTTT,CAWSLTGVSGELFF,NA,TRBD1,TRBJ2-2,TRBV30
TGTGCCAGCAGTTTGGGACAGAACTATGGCTACACCTTC,CASSLGQNYGYTF,NA,TRBD1,TRBJ1-2,TRBV28
TGCGCCAGCAGTGAGCCAGTCGCAGGGCCTGGAAACACCATATATTTT,CASSEPVAGPGNTIYF,NA,NA,TRBJ1-3,TRBV10-2
TGTGCCAGCAGCCAAGAGGGCGAGACCCAGTACTTC,CASSQEGETQYF,once,NA,TRBJ2-5,TRBV14
TGTGCCAGCAGTCACTCGAGGGAGGCCGAGCAGTACTTC,CASSHSREAEQYF,NA,NA,TRBJ2-7,TRBV28
TGTGCCAGCAGCTTGGGTCAGCAAGAGACCCAGTACTTC,CASSLGQQETQYF,NA,NA,TRBJ2-5,TRBV5-4
TGTGCCAGCAGCTTAGATTTTCAGATCACAGATACGCAGTATTTT,CASSLDFQITDTQYF,NA,NA,TRBJ2-3,TRBV11-2
TGTGCCAGCACCCCCTCGGGGGAGGACTATGGCTACACCTTC,CASTPSGEDYGYTF,NA,NA,TRBJ1-2,TRBV28
TGCGCCAGCATGACTAACTCCTACAATGAGCAGTTCTTC,CASMTNSYNEQFF,NA,NA,TRBJ2-1,TRBV4-1
TGTGCCAGCAGCCCGGGACTAGTGGGGGGGAGCTCCTACAATGAGCAGTTCTTC,CASSPGLVGGSSYNEQFF,NA,TRBD2,TRBJ2-1,TRBV7-9
TGTGCCAGCAGCTTAAGAGACAGTAATGAAAAACTGTTTTTT,CASSLRDSNEKLFF,NA,NA,TRBJ1-4,TRBV5-6
TGTGCCAGTAGGTCAACCTATAATTCCAATCAGCCCCAGCATTTT,CASRSTYNSNQPQHF,few,NA,TRBJ1-5,TRBV19
TGCAGCGTTGAAGAAAACGGACTGGTCCAAGAGGCCCAGTACTTC,CSVEENGLVQEAQYF,NA,NA,TRBJ2-5,TRBV29-1